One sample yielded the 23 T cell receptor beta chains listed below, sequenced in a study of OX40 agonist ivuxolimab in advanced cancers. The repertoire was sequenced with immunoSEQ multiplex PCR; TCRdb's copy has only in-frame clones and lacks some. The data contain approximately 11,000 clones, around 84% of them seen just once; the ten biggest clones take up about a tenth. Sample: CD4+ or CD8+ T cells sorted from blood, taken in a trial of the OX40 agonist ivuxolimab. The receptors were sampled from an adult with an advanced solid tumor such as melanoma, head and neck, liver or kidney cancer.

The CDR3 spells CASAPKHLSYEQYF. The CDR3 region has the DNA TGTGCCAGCGCCCCAAAACACCTTTCCTACGAGCAGTACTTC. The chain is built from TRBV6-5 and TRBJ2-7, with no clear D. The CDR3 has 14 amino acids. V lost 8 bases, J lost 1 base, and 15 bases lay in between. CDR1 MNHEY and CDR2 SVGAGI come from the germline V gene.

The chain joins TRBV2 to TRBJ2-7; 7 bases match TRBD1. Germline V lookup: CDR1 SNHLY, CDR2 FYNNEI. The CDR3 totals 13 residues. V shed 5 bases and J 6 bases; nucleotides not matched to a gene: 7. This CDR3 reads CASSWTGVSEQYF. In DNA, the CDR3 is TGTGCCAGCAGTTGGACAGGAGTAAGCGAGCAGTACTTC.

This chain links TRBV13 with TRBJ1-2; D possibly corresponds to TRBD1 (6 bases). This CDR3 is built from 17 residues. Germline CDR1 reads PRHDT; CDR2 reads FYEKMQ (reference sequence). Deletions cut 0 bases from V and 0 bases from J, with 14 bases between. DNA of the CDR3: TGTGCCAGCAGCTTAGGGGCAGGGGTTCGTACTAACTATGGCTACACCTTC. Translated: CASSLGAGVRTNYGYTF.

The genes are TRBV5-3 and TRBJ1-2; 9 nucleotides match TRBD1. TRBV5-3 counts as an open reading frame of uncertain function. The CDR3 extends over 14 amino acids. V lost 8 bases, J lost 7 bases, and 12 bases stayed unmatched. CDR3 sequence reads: CASISGTGMAGYTF. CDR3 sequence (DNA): TGTGCCAGCATCTCGGGGACAGGGATGGCTGGCTACACCTTC.

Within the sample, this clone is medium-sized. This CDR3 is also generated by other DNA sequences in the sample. The DNA for the CDR3 is TGTGCCAGCAGTGACAGGGGCTACGAGCAGTACTTC. Its protein product is CASSDRGYEQYF. The chain combines TRBV6-1 with TRBJ2-7; a possible D gene is TRBD1 (6 bases). Germline V gene lookup returns CDR1 MNHNS and CDR2 SASEGT. The CDR3 runs 12 residues. The V and J ends lost 3 bases and 3 bases respectively, with 6 bases between them.

The CDR3 is CASSPSGRNQPQHF. CDR3 DNA sequence: TGTGCCAGCAGTCCCTCGGGGCGCAATCAGCCCCAGCATTTT. This rearrangement joins TRBV7-9 to TRBJ1-5; a weak D match, TRBD1 (5 bases). V was trimmed by 6 bases and J by 2 bases, leaving 11 bases between them. Germline CDR1 and CDR2: SEHNR and FQNEAQ (reference sequence). The CDR3 runs 14 residues. Supplemented by reference TRBV7-9 and TRBJ1-5, the full variable domain reads DTGVSQNPRHKITKRGQNVTFRCDPISEHNRLYWYRQTLGQGPEFLTYFQNEAQLEKSRLLSDRFSAERPKGSFSTLEIQRTEQGDSAMYLCASSPSGRNQPQHFGDGTRLSIL.

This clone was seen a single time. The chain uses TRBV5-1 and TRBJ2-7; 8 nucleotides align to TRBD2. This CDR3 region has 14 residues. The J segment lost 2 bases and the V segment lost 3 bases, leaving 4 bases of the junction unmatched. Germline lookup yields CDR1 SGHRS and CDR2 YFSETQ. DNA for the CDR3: TGCGCCAGCAGCTCTCGGACTAGCACCTACGAGCAGTACTTC. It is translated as CASSSRTSTYEQYF.

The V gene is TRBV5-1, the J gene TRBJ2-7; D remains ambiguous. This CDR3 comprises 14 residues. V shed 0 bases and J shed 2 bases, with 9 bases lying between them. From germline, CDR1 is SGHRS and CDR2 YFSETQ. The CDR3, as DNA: TGCGCCAGCAGCTTGGTTCCAGAGGCCTACGAGCAGTACTTC. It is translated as CASSLVPEAYEQYF.

CDR3 sequence: CASSSQREHQPQHF. In nucleotides, the CDR3 is TGTGCCAGCAGCTCACAGAGGGAACATCAGCCCCAGCATTTT. The chain uses TRBV5-6 and TRBJ1-5; D not certain. This CDR3 contains 14 residues. Per germline, CDR1 SGHDT and CDR2 YYEEEE. The V and J ends lost 3 bases and 5 bases respectively, with 12 bases between them.

CDR3 amino acids: CASSVDGTTATNEKLFF. The CDR3 nucleotides read TGTGCCAGCAGCGTAGACGGGACAACTGCAACTAATGAAAAACTGTTTTTT. V is TRBV9 and J is TRBJ1-4; D is perhaps TRBD1 (6 bases). V lost 0 bases and J 0 bases, leaving 12 bases between the germline ends. Germline V lookup: CDR1 SGDLS, CDR2 YYNGEE. The CDR3 totals 17 residues.

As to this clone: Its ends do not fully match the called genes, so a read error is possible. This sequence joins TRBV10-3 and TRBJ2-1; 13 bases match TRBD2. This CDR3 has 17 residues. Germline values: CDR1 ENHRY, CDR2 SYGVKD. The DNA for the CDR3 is TGTGCCATCAGGGATACGGGACTAGCGGGAAGCTACAATGAGCGGTTCTTC. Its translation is CAIRDTGLAGSYNERFF.

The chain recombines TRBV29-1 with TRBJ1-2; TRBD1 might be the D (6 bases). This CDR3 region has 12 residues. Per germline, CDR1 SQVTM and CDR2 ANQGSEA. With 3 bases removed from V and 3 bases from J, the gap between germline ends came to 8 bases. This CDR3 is CSVEQGHYGYTF. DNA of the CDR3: TGCAGCGTTGAGCAGGGGCACTATGGCTACACCTTC. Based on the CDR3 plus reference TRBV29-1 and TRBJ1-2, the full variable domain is SAVISQKPSRDICQRGTSLTIQCQVDSQVTMMFWYRQQPGQSLTLIATANQGSEATYESGFVIDKFPISRPNLTFSTLTVSNMSPEDSSIYLCSVEQGHYGYTFGSGTRLTVV.

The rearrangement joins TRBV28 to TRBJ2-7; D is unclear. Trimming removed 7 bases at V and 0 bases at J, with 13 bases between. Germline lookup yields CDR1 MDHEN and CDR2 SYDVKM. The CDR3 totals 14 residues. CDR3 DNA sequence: TGTGCCAGCACCCTAACTTTTTCCTCCTACGAGCAGTACTTC. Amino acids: CASTLTFSSYEQYF.

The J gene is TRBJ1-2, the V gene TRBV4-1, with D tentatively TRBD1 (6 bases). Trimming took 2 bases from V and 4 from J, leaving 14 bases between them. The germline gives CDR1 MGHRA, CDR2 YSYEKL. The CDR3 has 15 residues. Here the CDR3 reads CASSQLKGGTYGYTF. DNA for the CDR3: TGCGCCAGCAGCCAACTCAAAGGGGGGACCTATGGCTACACCTTC.

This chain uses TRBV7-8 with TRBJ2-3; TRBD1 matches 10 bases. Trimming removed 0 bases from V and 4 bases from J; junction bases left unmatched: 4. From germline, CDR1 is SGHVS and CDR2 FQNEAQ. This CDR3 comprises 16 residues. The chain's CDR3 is CASSLAGTGAADTQYF. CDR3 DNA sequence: TGTGCCAGCAGCTTAGCGGGGACAGGGGCCGCAGATACGCAGTATTTT.

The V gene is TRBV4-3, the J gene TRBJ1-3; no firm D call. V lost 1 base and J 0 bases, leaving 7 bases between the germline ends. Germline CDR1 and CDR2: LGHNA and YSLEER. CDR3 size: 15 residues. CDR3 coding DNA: TGCGCCAGCAGCCAAGTGCCTAGCTCTGGAAACACCATATATTTT. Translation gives CASSQVPSSGNTIYF.

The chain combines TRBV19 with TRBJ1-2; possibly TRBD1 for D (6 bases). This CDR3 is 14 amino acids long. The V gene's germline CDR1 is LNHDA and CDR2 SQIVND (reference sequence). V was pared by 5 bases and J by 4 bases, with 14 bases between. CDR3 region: CASSRGATIYGYTF. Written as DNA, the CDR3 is TGTGCCAGTAGTCGGGGGGCGACCATCTATGGCTACACCTTC.

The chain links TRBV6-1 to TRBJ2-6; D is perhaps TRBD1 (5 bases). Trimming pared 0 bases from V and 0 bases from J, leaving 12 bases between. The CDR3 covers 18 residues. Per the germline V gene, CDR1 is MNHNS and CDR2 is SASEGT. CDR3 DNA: TGTGCCAGCAGTGAAGCGCCCCAGGGAATCTCTGGGGCCAACGTCCTGACTTTC. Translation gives CASSEAPQGISGANVLTF.

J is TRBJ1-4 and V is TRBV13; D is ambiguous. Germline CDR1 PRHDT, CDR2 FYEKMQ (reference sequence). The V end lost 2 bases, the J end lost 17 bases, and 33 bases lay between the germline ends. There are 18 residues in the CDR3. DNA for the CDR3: TGTGCCAGCAGCTTAAGAGGATGGCAGCGTCATACGGGCGGTATCGTATTTTTT. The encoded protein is CASSLRGWQRHTGGIVFF.

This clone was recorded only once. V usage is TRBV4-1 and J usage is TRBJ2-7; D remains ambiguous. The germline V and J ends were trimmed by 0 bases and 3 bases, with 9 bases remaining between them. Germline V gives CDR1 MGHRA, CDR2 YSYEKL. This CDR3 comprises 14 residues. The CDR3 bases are TGCGCCAGCAGCCAAGATGGCCCCCTCTACGAGCAGTACTTC. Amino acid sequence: CASSQDGPLYEQYF.

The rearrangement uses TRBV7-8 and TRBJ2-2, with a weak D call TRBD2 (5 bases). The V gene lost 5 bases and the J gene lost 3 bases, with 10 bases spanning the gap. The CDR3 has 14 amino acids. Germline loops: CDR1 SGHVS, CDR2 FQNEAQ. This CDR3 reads CASSEDSYTGELFF. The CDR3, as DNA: TGTGCCAGCAGCGAGGACTCCTACACCGGGGAGCTGTTTTTT.

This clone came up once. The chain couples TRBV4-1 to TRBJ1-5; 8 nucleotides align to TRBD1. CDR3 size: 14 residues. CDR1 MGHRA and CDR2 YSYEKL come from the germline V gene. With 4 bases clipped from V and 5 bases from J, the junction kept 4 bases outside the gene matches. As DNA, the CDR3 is TGCGCCAGCAGCCTTAACAGGGGGGATCAGCCCCAGCATTTT. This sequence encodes CASSLNRGDQPQHF.

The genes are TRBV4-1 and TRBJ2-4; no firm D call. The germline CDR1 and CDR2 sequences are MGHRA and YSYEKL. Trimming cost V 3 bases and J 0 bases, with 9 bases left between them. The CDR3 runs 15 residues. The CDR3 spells CASSQGKVAKNIQYF. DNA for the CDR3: TGCGCCAGCAGCCAGGGTAAAGTAGCCAAAAACATTCAGTACTTC.